The rows below give T cell receptor beta chains drawn from one sample of a study of regulatory T cells in long-lasting Graves disease. TCRdb itself ran the multiplex PCR reads through MiXCR, one entry per CDR3 protein. The table includes approximately 310,000 distinct CDR3 sequences, over 15% detected once. Sample: peripheral blood mononuclear cells (PBMCs), taken at new diagnosis, from a patient treated with antithyroid drugs. These receptors all come from a female donor with Graves disease. Both conserved end residues are part of each CDR3. Each record gives: CDR3 protein, CDR3 DNA, clone size, D gene, V gene, J gene. D genes are given only for firm matches. Some rows have no size entry. The others give once, few or many, or a class for an expanded clone.

CDR3 protein: CASSLDRPGRERYEQYF
CDR3 DNA: TGTGCCAGCAGCTTAGACCGTCCAGGGCGGGAGAGATACGAGCAGTACTTC
clone size: many
D gene: TRBD2
V gene: TRBV7-8
J gene: TRBJ2-7

CDR3 protein: CSVEESSYEQYF
CDR3 DNA: TGCAGCGTTGAAGAGAGCTCCTACGAGCAGTACTTC
clone size: few
D gene: -
V gene: TRBV29-1
J gene: TRBJ2-7

CDR3 protein: CSAKTGGFNQPQHF
CDR3 DNA: TGCAGTGCCAAGACAGGGGGTTTCAATCAGCCCCAGCATTTT
clone size: few
D gene: TRBD1
V gene: TRBV20-1
J gene: TRBJ1-5

CDR3 protein: CASSEGLAGAIGHEQFF
CDR3 DNA: TGTGCCAGCAGCGAAGGACTAGCGGGAGCTATCGGCCATGAGCAGTTCTTC
clone size: few
D gene: TRBD2
V gene: TRBV12-3/TRBV12-4
J gene: TRBJ2-1

CDR3 protein: CASSHRGLDTEAFF
CDR3 DNA: TGTGCCAGCAGCCACAGGGGGCTTGACACTGAAGCTTTCTTT
clone size: many
D gene: TRBD1
V gene: TRBV11-3
J gene: TRBJ1-1

CDR3 protein: CASSVAAQETQYF
CDR3 DNA: TGTGCCAGCAGCGTAGCGGCGCAAGAGACCCAGTACTTC
clone size: many
D gene: -
V gene: TRBV27
J gene: TRBJ2-5

CDR3 protein: CASSQELGSSGNTIYF
CDR3 DNA: TGTGCCAGCAGTCAGGAACTCGGGAGCTCTGGAAACACCATATATTTT
clone size: -
D gene: -
V gene: TRBV6-2/TRBV6-3
J gene: TRBJ1-3

CDR3 protein: CASSLDEPSYNEQFF
CDR3 DNA: TGTGCCAGCAGCTTAGATGAGCCCTCCTACAATGAGCAGTTCTTC
clone size: many
D gene: -
V gene: TRBV11-3
J gene: TRBJ2-1

CDR3 protein: CASSSPPDIKNTEAFF
CDR3 DNA: TGTGCCAGCAGTTCCCCGCCCGACATTAAGAACACTGAAGCTTTCTTT
clone size: many
D gene: -
V gene: TRBV28
J gene: TRBJ1-1

CDR3 protein: CASSYSGTEQFF
CDR3 DNA: TGTGCCAGCAGTTACTCCGGGACAGAGCAGTTCTTC
clone size: -
D gene: -
V gene: TRBV27
J gene: TRBJ2-1

CDR3 protein: CASSYRTMGGELFF
CDR3 DNA: TGTGCCAGCAGTTACAGGACTATGGGCGGGGAGCTGTTTTTT
clone size: many
D gene: -
V gene: TRBV6-5
J gene: TRBJ2-2